The T cell receptor (beta chain) described here comes from a study of tumor and adjacent non-tumor tissue in lung cancer. About the research overall: On average, productive TCRbeta reads reached about 4 million per sample.

This clonotype was counted at least ten times. Germline loops: CDR1 SQVTM, CDR2 ANQGSEA. Trimming removed 6 bases at V and 2 bases at J, with 11 bases between. CDR3 length: 12 amino acids. RNA was extracted from bulk tissue without any cell sorting. Donors were chemotherapy-naive, newly diagnosed lung cancer surgical patients in China, August–late 2014. Three rounds of nested PCR, following a modified ARM-PCR protocol, produced the TCRbeta library. One entry per CDR3 protein, called by TCRdb with MiXCR from the multiplex PCR reads. Of about 200,000 distinct CDR3 sequences detected, less than 80% appear once; the ten largest clones hold 25%.

Sequencing input: lung tumor tissue. The receptor's source is a man in his sixties with non-small cell lung cancer. V usage is TRBV29-1 and J usage is TRBJ2-7; D might be TRBD1 (6 bases). The CDR3 region is CSVRQETYEQYF. For the CDR3, the DNA is TGCAGCGTCCGACAGGAGACCTACGAGCAGTACTTC.